The table lists the clone carrying this T cell receptor beta chain with many counts. What it recognizes is unknown. This CDR3 contains 16 residues. Germline V CDR1 and CDR2: MNHEY, SVGAGI. Trimming took 0 bases from V and 5 from J; bases not matched to a gene: 5. TCR beta VDJ and CDR3 were profiled, and genomic DNA was the template. MiXCR, run by TCRdb on the reads, gives a single entry per CDR3 protein. The table records 200,000 to 250,000 distinct CDR3 sequences, 45% to 50% of them present only once. Sequencing involved patients with CD8+CD57+ cell expansion previously shown by flow cytometry. This record comes from a study of CD8+CD57+ T cells in acquired aplastic anemia. Findings and caveats of the study: The number of CD8+ CDR3 sequences shared by patients and controls was twenty-nine.

The rearrangement links TRBV6-5 to TRBJ2-5; 11 nucleotides match TRBD2. Material for sequencing was sorted CD4+, CD8+, or CD8+CD57+ T cells (not recorded which) from PBMCs. The clonotype comes from a human donor with aplastic anemia. Here the CDR3 reads CASSYSPSGRIETQYF. CDR3 DNA: TGTGCCAGCAGTTACTCGCCTAGCGGGAGGATCGAGACCCAGTACTTC.